This TCR beta chain appears in the sequencing data of a study of regulatory T cells in long-lasting Graves disease (dated by TCRdb to about 2021). As for the study more broadly: Patients with newly diagnosed Graves' disease had been on antithyroid drugs for under 3 months. Persistent Graves' disease patients were compared with newly diagnosed Graves' disease patients by peripheral blood TCR sequencing and RNA sequencing. A total of roughly 35 samples underwent TCR sequencing: around 13 from persistent and about 20 from newly diagnosed Graves' disease patients. The study was registered as a clinical trial and conducted in China. The paper's findings and limits, for the study overall: A larger number of public clonotypes was shared among persistent patients (fewer than 3,000) than among newly diagnosed patients (around 880). Only peripheral blood was studied, because thyroid tissue, the primary lesion, was inaccessible. Only the TCR beta chain was sequenced and analyzed. The small sample size was acknowledged by the authors as a limitation that may reduce accuracy. Preferential use of TRBV28, TRBJ1-2 and TRBJ2-5 was observed in persistent disease, whereas TRBV20-1 and TRBJ2-1 were favored in newly diagnosed disease. Compared with newly diagnosed patients, persistent Graves' disease patients had lower TCR Shannon entropy and fewer highly expanded clones, which suggests clonal expansion.

CDR1 is given as SGHTA and CDR2 as FQGNSA, both from the germline V gene. Taken from cysteine to phenylalanine, the CDR3 has 17 residues. Only the CDR3 DNA is retained, 51 bases long and in frame from the first base. Trimmed from V: 7 bases; trimmed from J: 2 bases; junction bases lacking a gene match: 11. What this sample's time point label stands for: newly diagnosed GD, antithyroid drugs for less than 3 months. For both TCR sequencing and RNA sequencing, RNA was extracted from PBMCs using TRIzol. Graves' disease was diagnosed according to American Thyroid Association guidelines. The patients came from an endocrinology department in Xi'an, China. Each patient gave approximately 9 milliliters of peripheral blood, collected in an EDTA anticoagulant tube. Ficoll Paque Plus density gradient separation was used to isolate PBMCs, and no additional T cell sorting was done. An Agilent 2100 Bioanalyzer and agarose gel were used to check RNA quality, while a NanoDrop 2000 measured RNA concentration.

Receptor amplification or capture employed multiplex PCR. The instrument was an Illumina HiSeq 4000. iRepertoire HTBI primers and Arm-PCR amplification of CDR3 regions were used to construct TCR beta libraries. Gel purification was performed on PCR products prior to sequencing. In the source study's methods: Gene usage analysis of CDR3 amino acid clonotypes relied on the 55 to 80 TRBV and over 13 TRBJ segments identified across samples. Filtered high-quality paired reads were merged into contigs using COPE and FqMerger. BLAST was used to align contigs to IMGT TRBV, TRBD and TRBJ reference genes, with CDR3 defined following IMGT. Highly expanded clones were defined as clonotypes with a frequency above 0.1%. Repertoire diversity was measured by Shannon entropy, and V-J evenness by the Gini coefficient. A clonotype was considered public if more than one individual shared it. TCRdb trimmed the raw reads at Q25, called clones with MiXCR and kept productive beta chains. Every CDR3 protein is listed once, alongside the most common genes and DNA of its rows. The V and J calls shown here were made by TCRdb, not taken from the authors' results. The sample table records around 250,000 distinct CDR3 sequences; roughly 18% of these occur just once. The ten most abundant clones make up 14% of the sample.

This clonotype came up many times. The clone's antigen remains unknown. It has no much larger one-base neighbor in the sample; base qualities were not kept. These same data were also listed under a study on T cells in Graves' hyperthyroidism and ophthalmopathy. The second study, in turn, reports: Graves' hyperthyroidism was defined as stable when no progression to ophthalmopathy occurred over 18 months of follow-up. Hyperthyroidism patients were aged 18 to 65 years and newly diagnosed, with disease duration of less than 2 months. Exclusion was applied to patients with uncontrolled infections, other autoimmune diseases, pregnancy or lactation. Clinical symptoms, serum thyroxine and TRAb, thyroid ultrasound, and orbital computed tomography formed the basis for the diagnoses. A first-round RT-PCR of the TCR CDR3 used the HTBI primer set with the Qiagen OneStep RT-PCR kit. Blood samples also contained most of the expanded thyroid clonotypes (frequency above 0.001), which suggests that blood repertoires may reflect thyroid immune responses. A model built on a 13 V-J signature distinguished ophthalmopathy from stable hyperthyroidism, reaching 85% to 90% sensitivity and 81.08% specificity in cross-validation and 80%/75% in testing. In validation, progression to ophthalmopathy was predicted by the model with more than 65% sensitivity and approximately 78% specificity, a median of approximately 6.5 months before onset. To identify TCR V-J signatures that set the groups apart, the researchers used a discovery cohort of about a hundred patients, made up of under 50 with Graves' ophthalmopathy and 57 with stable Graves' hyperthyroidism. An independent validation cohort of 18 to 20 hyperthyroidism patients and 17 patients who later progressed to ophthalmopathy tested prospective prediction of ophthalmopathy. For training and testing, the approximately 92 patients in the discovery cohort were randomly divided in a 7:3 ratio. In addition, the study compared T-cell repertoires in thyroid tissue and in blood from roughly six Graves' hyperthyroidism patients. After sampling, hyperthyroidism patients received methimazole starting at 30 mg daily, and ophthalmopathy patients received high-dose intravenous methylprednisolone. The libraries were constructed in a second round of multiplex PCR and then size-selected and purified. Paired-end sequencing of the libraries was performed with 100 bp reads on an Illumina HiSeq2000. SOAPnuke was used to process the raw data, removing reads that contained adapters or uncalled bases, had a mean Phred below 15, or lacked an exact match to the constant primer or identifier. High-quality paired reads were merged with COPE v1.2.5, and unique nucleotide sequences were defined as clonotypes. Clonotypes were aligned to IMGT TRBV, TRBD and TRBJ reference segments using MiTCR v1.1. The analysis included only V-J combinations with a frequency above 0.0001, which together covered more than 98% of the repertoires. The TCS score was defined as the ratio of F50 (clonal expansion) to E x V (chaos), calculated using BLOSUM62-based TCRdist between CDR3 peptides within each V-J. Welch's t-statistics and random forest reduced roughly 530 V-J features to 10 to 15, which were used in a naive Bayes classifier (R e1071). No statistical method was used to set the sample size in advance, and investigators knew the group allocation. TCR Vbeta CDR3 sequencing of 140 or so peripheral blood samples (under 45 ophthalmopathy, around 80 hyperthyroidism and approximately 17 progressor patients) is reported in the paper.

The rearrangement joined TRBV7-2 to TRBJ2-5; 12 middle bases align to TRBD2. The clonotype originates from a woman aged 30 to 39 with Graves disease. Donor details come from another sample of the same person, matched by shared clones. The material was peripheral blood mononuclear cells (PBMCs), obtained at new diagnosis, from a patient treated with antithyroid drugs. The CDR3 reads as follows: CASILSVTSGGQETQYF. The nucleotides read TGTGCCAGCATCCTAAGCGTGACTAGCGGGGGACAAGAGACCCAGTACTTC.